These 12 T cell receptor beta chains were sequenced from one sample in a study of cytomegalovirus exposure and HLA in healthy donors. With 60 Vbeta and 13 Jbeta primers, the PCR was carried out. TCRdb's table, derived via immunoSEQ multiplex PCR, lists solely in-frame clones and lacks some. The sample has 50,000 to 65,000 clones, more than 70% seen once; the top ten hold 45% to 60%. Sequenced: PBMCs. The receptor source for this set is a man aged 50 or older in good health and CMV-seropositive.

V gene TRBV18 combines with J gene TRBJ2-7, with 11 bases identical to TRBD1. The ends lost 3 bases at V and 4 bases at J; junction bases unmatched: 5. CDR1 KGHSH and CDR2 LQKENI come from the germline V gene. This CDR3 is 15 amino acids long. The CDR3 DNA is TGTGCCAGCTCACCCTGGACAGGGGGCGAATACGAGCAGTACTTC. Amino acid sequence: CASSPWTGGEYEQYF.

In its sample, this clone was seen a few times. A read error may produce the germline difference seen at one junction end. The chain combines TRBV7-2 with TRBJ1-5, with D hard to call. From germline, CDR1 is SGHTA and CDR2 FQGNSA. This CDR3 has 13 residues. The CDR3 loop reads CVSSRYSNQPQHF. The DNA of the CDR3 is TGTGTCAGCAGCCGGTATAGCAATCAGCCCCAGCATTTT.

The chain is built from TRBV7-2 and TRBJ2-7, with a weak D call TRBD1 (5 bases). CDR3 length: 18 amino acids. Looked up from germline, CDR1 is SGHTA and CDR2 is FQGNSA. V was trimmed by 5 bases and J by 0 bases, leaving 23 bases between them. The CDR3 loop reads CASSPITLSQGFSYEQYF. CDR3 in DNA: TGTGCCAGCAGCCCAATTACTCTCTCGCAGGGTTTCTCCTACGAGCAGTACTTC.

This chain connects TRBV7-9 to TRBJ2-3; possibly TRBD2 for D (6 bases). This CDR3 contains 15 residues. V was shortened by 4 bases and J by 2 bases, with 13 bases between the two germline ends. Germline V gene data show CDR1 as SEHNR and CDR2 as FQNEAQ (reference sequence). In DNA, the CDR3 is TGTGCCAGCAGCTCCCCCCGGGGGTTCACAGATACGCAGTATTTT. Translated, it gives CASSSPRGFTDTQYF.

There are a few counts of this clone. The rearrangement joins TRBV7-3 to TRBJ2-7; D might be TRBD1 (5 bases). Trimming cost V 0 bases and J 7 bases, with 16 bases left between them. From germline, CDR1 is SGHTA and CDR2 FQGTGA. This CDR3 has 15 residues. The chain's CDR3 is CASSLTGQGLGEQYF. CDR3 DNA sequence: TGTGCCAGCAGCTTAACCGGTCAGGGCCTGGGGGAGCAGTACTTC.

The chain combines TRBV11-2 with TRBJ2-3; 11 nucleotides line up with TRBD2. This CDR3 region has 17 residues. CDR1 SGHAT and CDR2 FQNNGV come from the germline V gene. The V and J ends lost 1 base and 5 bases, in that order; junction bases with no gene match: 8. CDR3 nucleotides: TGTGCCAGCAGCTTAGGGCTAGCGGGGGGTGGATTAGATACGCAGTATTTT. Its translation is CASSLGLAGGGLDTQYF.

This clone was counted a single time. One end of the junction varies from germline; a read error may be responsible. J is TRBJ1-2 and V is TRBV7-9; D unresolved. The V gene's germline CDR1 is SEHNR and CDR2 FQNEAQ (reference sequence). CDR3 size: 12 residues. The DNA for the CDR3 is TGTTCCAGCAGCTTAGTACGGGAAGGCTACACCTTC. Its translation: CSSSLVREGYTF.

V gene TRBV6-1 combines with J gene TRBJ2-7; 11 nucleotides agree with TRBD2. Per germline, CDR1 MNHNS and CDR2 SASEGT. This CDR3 is 15 amino acids long. V was clipped by 3 bases and J by 6 bases; unmatched bases: 7. CDR3 DNA: TGTGCCAGCAGTGATCTTCTAGCGGGAGGACGCGAGCAGTACTTC. Protein: CASSDLLAGGREQYF.

Notes on this clone: At one boundary the junction diverges from the germline segment, which might be a read error. Other DNA sequences in this sample translate to the same CDR3. The CDR3 protein is CATSSQKGSGGAADTQYF. DNA for the CDR3: TGTGCCACCAGCAGCCAAAAAGGTAGCGGGGGGGCCGCAGATACACAGTATTTT. V gene TRBV15 combines with J gene TRBJ2-3; TRBD2 matches at 11 bases. The CDR3 has 18 amino acids. The germline gives CDR1 LNHNV, CDR2 YYDKDF (reference sequence).

A few counts support this clone. CDR3 sequence reads: CASNGGGPGELFF. The CDR3 DNA follows: TGCGCCAGCAATGGCGGGGGGCCCGGGGAGCTGTTTTTT. V and J are TRBV10-2 and TRBJ2-2; TRBD2 matches at 8 bases. With 7 bases clipped from V and 6 bases from J, the junction kept 4 bases outside the gene matches. The CDR3 length is 13 residues. The V gene's germline CDR1 is WSHSY and CDR2 SAAADI.

V usage is TRBV2 and J usage is TRBJ1-2; D not resolved. CDR3 length: 13 amino acids. V gave up 4 bases and J gave up 4 bases, with 10 bases separating them. Germline values: CDR1 SNHLY, CDR2 FYNNEI. Here the CDR3 reads CASSGTEGYGYTF. Here the CDR3 DNA reads TGTGCCAGCAGTGGGACGGAGGGCTATGGCTACACCTTC.

This clone occurred a few times. The chain employs TRBV6-1 and TRBJ1-2; TRBD1 is a possible D gene (6 bases). Trimming removed 5 bases from V and 4 bases from J, with 17 bases in between. Germline V gives CDR1 MNHNS, CDR2 SASEGT. This CDR3 comprises 15 residues. The CDR3 coding sequence is TGTGCCAGCAGTCGCCGTTCAGGGGACGCCTATGGCTACACCTTC. This sequence encodes CASSRRSGDAYGYTF.